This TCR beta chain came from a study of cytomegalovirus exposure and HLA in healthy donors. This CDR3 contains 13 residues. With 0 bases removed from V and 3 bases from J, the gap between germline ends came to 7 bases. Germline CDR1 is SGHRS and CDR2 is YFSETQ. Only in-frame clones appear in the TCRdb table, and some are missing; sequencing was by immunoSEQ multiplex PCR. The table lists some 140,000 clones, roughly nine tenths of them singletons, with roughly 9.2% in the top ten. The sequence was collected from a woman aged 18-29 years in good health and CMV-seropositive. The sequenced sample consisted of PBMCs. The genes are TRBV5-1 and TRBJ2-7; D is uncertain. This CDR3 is CASSLAENYEQYF. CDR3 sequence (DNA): TGCGCCAGCAGCTTGGCGGAGAACTACGAGCAGTACTTC.